The rows below give T cell receptor beta chains drawn from one sample of a study of T cells in Graves' hyperthyroidism and ophthalmopathy. MiXCR, applied by TCRdb to the multiplex PCR reads, yields one record per CDR3 protein. The sample has 460,000 or so distinct CDR3 sequences; approximately 15% are singletons. Sequences were obtained from blood. Receptors originate from a woman younger than 30 with Graves' hyperthyroidism. CDR3s include the opening cysteine and the closing phenylalanine or tryptophan. The D gene is left open where the match is weak. Expanded clones are given a class, and other clones once, few, many or no size at all.

>-|-|TRBJ1-2|TRBV7-2
CASSLPPLGSSYGYTF
TGTGCCAGCAGCTTACCCCCCTTGGGCAGCTCCTATGGCTACACCTTC
>-|few|TRBJ1-4|TRBV15
CATSPRLGYNEKLFF
TGTGCCACCAGCCCAAGGTTAGGGTATAATGAAAAACTGTTTTTT
>-|-|TRBJ2-1|TRBV11-2
CASSFALEQFF
TGTGCCAGCAGCTTTGCTCTAGAGCAGTTCTTC
>TRBD2|few|TRBJ2-1|TRBV10-2
CASSEALAGVNEQFF
TGCGCCAGCAGTGAAGCACTAGCGGGAGTCAATGAGCAGTTCTTC
>-|many|TRBJ2-1|TRBV2
CASDRPTSGQGRTGNEQFF
TGTGCCAGCGACCGACCCACATCCGGGCAGGGGAGAACCGGAAATGAGCAGTTCTTC
>-|few|TRBJ2-7|TRBV29-1
CSVEYRGTTYEQYF
TGCAGCGTTGAATATAGGGGAACAACCTACGAGCAGTACTTC
>-|-|TRBJ2-2|TRBV3-1
CASSRGGRELFF
TGTGCCAGCAGCCGAGGGGGGCGGGAGCTGTTTTTT
>TRBD1|many|TRBJ2-2|TRBV12-3/TRBV12-4
CASSSWTGGIGTGELFF
TGTGCCAGCAGTTCGTGGACAGGGGGCATAGGTACCGGGGAGCTGTTTTTT
>TRBD2|few|TRBJ2-1|TRBV6-4
CASSDWGGSRYNEQFF
TGTGCCAGCAGTGACTGGGGGGGAAGCCGATACAATGAGCAGTTCTTC
>-|many|TRBJ1-1|TRBV11-2
CASSPFLFRAEAFF
TGTGCCAGCAGCCCCTTTTTATTTAGGGCTGAAGCTTTCTTT
>TRBD2|-|TRBJ2-3|TRBV6-4
CASSDGRASTDTQYF
TGTGCCAGCAGTGACGGGAGGGCTAGCACAGATACGCAGTATTTT
>TRBD2|-|TRBJ2-2|TRBV9
CASSVGEGYTGELFF
TGTGCCAGCAGCGTAGGGGAGGGATATACCGGGGAGCTGTTTTTT
>TRBD1|many|TRBJ1-5|TRBV18
CASSPALQGGNQPQHF
TGTGCCAGCTCACCAGCACTACAGGGGGGAAATCAGCCCCAGCATTTT
>TRBD2|many|TRBJ2-5|TRBV19
CASSMTWLAGVGGETQYF
TGTGCCAGTAGTATGACCTGGCTAGCGGGAGTCGGAGGAGAGACCCAGTACTTC
>TRBD1|many|TRBJ1-2|TRBV20-1
CSARDQGQEHYGYTF
TGCAGTGCTAGAGATCAGGGACAGGAGCACTATGGCTACACCTTC
>-|-|TRBJ2-2|TRBV18
CAGSPRGQNTGELFF
TGTGCCGGCTCACCGAGGGGCCAGAACACCGGGGAGCTGTTTTTT
>TRBD1|many|TRBJ1-2|TRBV10-3
CAISDPVAGTGYGYTF
TGTGCCATCAGTGACCCAGTCGCTGGGACAGGATATGGCTACACCTTC
>-|many|TRBJ1-5|TRBV6-1
CASSERDGDSNQPQHF
TGTGCCAGCAGTGAAAGGGACGGGGATAGCAATCAGCCCCAGCATTTT
>-|-|TRBJ1-1|TRBV5-1
CASSLIDSGTEAFF
TGCGCCAGCAGCTTGATCGATTCGGGCACTGAAGCTTTCTTT
>TRBD1|-|TRBJ1-1|TRBV5-1
CASSQGGESTEAFF
TGCGCCAGCAGCCAGGGGGGGGAGTCCACTGAAGCTTTCTTT
>-|-|TRBJ1-1|TRBV7-9
CASSLKPSGHTEAFF
TGTGCCAGCAGCTTGAAGCCCTCAGGGCACACTGAAGCTTTCTTT
>TRBD2|-|TRBJ2-3|TRBV11-1
CASSPLAETLDTQYF
TGTGCCAGCAGTCCTCTAGCGGAAACCTTAGATACGCAGTATTTT
>TRBD1|many|TRBJ1-1|TRBV27
CASSSGTEGTEAFF
TGTGCCAGCAGCTCCGGGACAGAGGGCACTGAAGCTTTCTTT
>-|-|TRBJ1-2|TRBV12-3/TRBV12-4
CASSFFPGSLYGYTF
TGTGCCAGCAGTTTTTTCCCAGGGAGCCTTTATGGCTACACCTTC
>TRBD1|-|TRBJ2-7|TRBV20-1
CSARAFFTGVGEQYF
TGCAGTGCTAGAGCCTTTTTTACAGGGGTCGGCGAGCAGTACTTC